This T cell receptor (beta chain) derives from a study of blood T cell repertoires in COVID-19. Study at large: Samples came from the United States, Italy and Spain, spanning acute and convalescent COVID-19. Sources were T cells, B-cell-depleted T cells, or PBMCs; the material itself was cDNA or gDNA.

In the original processing: Nucleated cell counts were estimated from reference gene primer amplification. Profiling relied on immunoSEQ multiplex PCR, and the TCRdb table lists in-frame clones only, not all of them. The V and J calls and clone size are taken from that table; D and trimming were inferred from the DNA. The data hold about 89,000 clones, with 90% to 95% observed a single time. The CDR3 length is 17 residues. The germline V gene encodes CDR1 MRHNA and CDR2 SNTAGT. The V end lost 3 bases, the J end lost 7 bases, and 22 bases lay between the germline ends. V usage is TRBV6-4 and J usage is TRBJ2-1; possibly TRBD1 for D (7 bases). The sequence was obtained from a human donor with active COVID-19. The donor label of this sample is uncertain. Sequenced: peripheral blood. CDR3 DNA sequence: TGTGCCAGCAGTGAAAGTATCCGAGGGGGCGGGATGAATGAGCAGTTCTTC. This translates into CASSESIRGGGMNEQFF.